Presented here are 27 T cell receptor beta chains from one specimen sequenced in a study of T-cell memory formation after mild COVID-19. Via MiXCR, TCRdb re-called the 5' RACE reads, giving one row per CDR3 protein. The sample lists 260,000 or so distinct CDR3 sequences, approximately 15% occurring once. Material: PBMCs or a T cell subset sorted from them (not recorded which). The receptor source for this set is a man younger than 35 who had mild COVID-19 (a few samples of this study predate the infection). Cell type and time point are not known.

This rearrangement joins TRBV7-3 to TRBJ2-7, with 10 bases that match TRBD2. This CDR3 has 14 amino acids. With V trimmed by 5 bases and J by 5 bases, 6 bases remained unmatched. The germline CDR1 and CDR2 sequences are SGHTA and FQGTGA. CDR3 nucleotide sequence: TGTGCCAGCAGCCCTGGGACTAGCGCCCACGAGCAGTACTTC. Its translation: CASSPGTSAHEQYF.

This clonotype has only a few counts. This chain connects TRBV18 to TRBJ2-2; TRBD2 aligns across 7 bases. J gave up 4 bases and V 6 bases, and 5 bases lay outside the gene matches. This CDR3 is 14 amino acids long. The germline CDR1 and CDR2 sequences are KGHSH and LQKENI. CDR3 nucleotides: TGTGCCAGCTCTCCGACTAGCACCACCGGGGAGCTGTTTTTT. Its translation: CASSPTSTTGELFF. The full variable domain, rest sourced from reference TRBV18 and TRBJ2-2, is NAGVMQNPRHLVRRRGQEARLRCSPMKGHSHVYWYRQLPEEGLKFMVYLQKENIIDESGMPKERFSAEFPKEGPSILRIQQVVRGDSAAYFCASSPTSTTGELFFGEGSRLTVL.

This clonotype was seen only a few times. CDR3 residues: CASSLLALDGVNEQFF. CDR3 sequence (DNA): TGTGCCAGCAGCTTATTAGCCCTTGATGGGGTCAATGAGCAGTTCTTC. The chain couples TRBV7-8 to TRBJ2-1; D not certain. This CDR3 has 16 residues. V dropped 2 bases and J dropped 6 bases, with 17 bases sitting between them. CDR1 and CDR2 (germline): SGHVS, FQNEAQ.

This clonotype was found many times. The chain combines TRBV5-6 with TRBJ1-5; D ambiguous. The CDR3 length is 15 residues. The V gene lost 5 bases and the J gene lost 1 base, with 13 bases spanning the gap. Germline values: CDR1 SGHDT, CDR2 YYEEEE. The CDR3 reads CASSKTSGSNQPQHF. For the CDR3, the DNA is TGTGCCAGCAGTAAGACCTCTGGAAGCAATCAGCCCCAGCATTTT.

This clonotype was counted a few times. DNA for the CDR3: TGCGCCAGCAGCCCCCGGGGTGAAGCAACGGAACCCGGGGAGCTGTTTTTT. It is translated as CASSPRGEATEPGELFF. V usage is TRBV4-3 and J usage is TRBJ2-2, with D tentatively TRBD2 (5 bases). V gave up 4 bases and J gave up 6 bases, with 21 bases separating them. CDR1 is LGHNA and CDR2 is YSLEER in the germline V gene. The CDR3 totals 17 residues.

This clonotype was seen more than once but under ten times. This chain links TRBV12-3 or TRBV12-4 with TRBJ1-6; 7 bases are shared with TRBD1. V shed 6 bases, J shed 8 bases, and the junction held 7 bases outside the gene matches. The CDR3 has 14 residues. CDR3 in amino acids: CASRPTGVDSPLHF. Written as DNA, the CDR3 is TGTGCCAGCAGACCCACAGGGGTAGATTCACCCCTCCACTTT.

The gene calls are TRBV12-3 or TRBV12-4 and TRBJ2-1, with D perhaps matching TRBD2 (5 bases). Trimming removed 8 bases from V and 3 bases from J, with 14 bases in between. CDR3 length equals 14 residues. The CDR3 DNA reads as TGTGCCAGCGCCCTAACTAGGGTCTACAATGAGCAGTTCTTC. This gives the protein CASALTRVYNEQFF.

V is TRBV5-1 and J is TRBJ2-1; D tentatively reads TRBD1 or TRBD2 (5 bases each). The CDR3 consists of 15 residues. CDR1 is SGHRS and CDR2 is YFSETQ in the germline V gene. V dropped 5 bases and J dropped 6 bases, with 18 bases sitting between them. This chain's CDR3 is CASRPPGQGSNEQFF. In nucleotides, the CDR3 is TGCGCCAGCAGACCTCCGGGGCAGGGTTCCAATGAGCAGTTCTTC. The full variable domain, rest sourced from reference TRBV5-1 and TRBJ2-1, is KAGVTQTPRYLIKTRGQQVTLSCSPISGHRSVSWYQQTPGQGLQFLFEYFSETQRNKGNFPGRFSGRQFSNSRSEMNVSTLELGDSALYLCASRPPGQGSNEQFFGPGTRLTVL.

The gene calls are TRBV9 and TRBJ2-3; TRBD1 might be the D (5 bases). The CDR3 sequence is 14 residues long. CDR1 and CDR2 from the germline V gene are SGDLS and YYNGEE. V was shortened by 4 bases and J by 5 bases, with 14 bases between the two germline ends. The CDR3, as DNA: TGTGCCAGCAGCCCCGACAGCCCCGGAGATACGCAGTATTTT. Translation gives CASSPDSPGDTQYF.

CDR3 in DNA: TGTGCCAGCAGCTCCCGACAGGGGATAGAGACCCAGTACTTC. Translated: CASSSRQGIETQYF. The chain carries TRBV7-2 and TRBJ2-5, with 8 nucleotides matching TRBD1. The CDR3 has 14 amino acids. Germline lookup yields CDR1 SGHTA and CDR2 FQGNSA. The V gene end was trimmed by 4 bases and the J gene end by 4 bases; junction bases not matched to a gene: 5.

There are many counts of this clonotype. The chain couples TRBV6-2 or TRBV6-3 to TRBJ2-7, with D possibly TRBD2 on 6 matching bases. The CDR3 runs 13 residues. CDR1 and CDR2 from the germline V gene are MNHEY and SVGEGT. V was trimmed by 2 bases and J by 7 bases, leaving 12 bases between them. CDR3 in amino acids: CASSYGGVREQYV. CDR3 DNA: TGTGCCAGCAGTTACGGAGGGGTGAGGGAGCAGTACGTC.

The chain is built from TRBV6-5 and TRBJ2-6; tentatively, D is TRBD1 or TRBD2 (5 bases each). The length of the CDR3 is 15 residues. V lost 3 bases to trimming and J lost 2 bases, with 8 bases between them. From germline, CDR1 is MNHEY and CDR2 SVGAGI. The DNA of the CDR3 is TGTGCCAGCAGTTATGGGGGTACTGGGGCCAACGTCCTGACTTTC. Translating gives CASSYGGTGANVLTF.

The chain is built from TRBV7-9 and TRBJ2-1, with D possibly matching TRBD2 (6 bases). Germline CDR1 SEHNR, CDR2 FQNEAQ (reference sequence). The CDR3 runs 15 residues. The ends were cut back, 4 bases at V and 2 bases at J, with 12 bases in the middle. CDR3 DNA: TGTGCCAGCAGCTCCCGGGGAGGCCCCTACAATGAGCAGTTCTTC. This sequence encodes CASSSRGGPYNEQFF.

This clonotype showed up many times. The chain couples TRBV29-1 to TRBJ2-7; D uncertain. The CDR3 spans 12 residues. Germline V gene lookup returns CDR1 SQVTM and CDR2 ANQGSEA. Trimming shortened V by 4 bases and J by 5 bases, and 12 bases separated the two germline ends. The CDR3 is CSVVGGRNEQYF. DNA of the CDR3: TGCAGCGTTGTGGGTGGCAGGAACGAGCAGTACTTC.

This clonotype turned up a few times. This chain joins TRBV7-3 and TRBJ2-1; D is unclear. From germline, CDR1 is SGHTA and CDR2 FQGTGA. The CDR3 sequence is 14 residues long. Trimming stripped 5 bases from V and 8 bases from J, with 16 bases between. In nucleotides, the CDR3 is TGTGCCAGCAGCCTAATTCTAGGAAGGGATGAGCAGTTCTTC. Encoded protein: CASSLILGRDEQFF.

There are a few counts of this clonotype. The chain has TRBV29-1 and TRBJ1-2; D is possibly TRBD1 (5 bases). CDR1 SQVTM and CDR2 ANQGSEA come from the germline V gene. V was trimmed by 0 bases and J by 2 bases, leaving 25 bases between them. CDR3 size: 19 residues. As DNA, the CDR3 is TGCAGCGTTGAAGATCGACCCCCTGGGGCAACAAGATCGAACTATGGCTACACCTTC. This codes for CSVEDRPPGATRSNYGYTF.

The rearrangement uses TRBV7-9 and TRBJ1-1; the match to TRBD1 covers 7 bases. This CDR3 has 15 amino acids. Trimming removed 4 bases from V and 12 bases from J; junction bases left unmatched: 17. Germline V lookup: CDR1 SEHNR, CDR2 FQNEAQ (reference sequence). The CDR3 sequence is CASSSKDRTFSKTFF. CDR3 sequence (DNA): TGTGCCAGCAGCTCAAAGGACAGGACCTTTTCGAAGACTTTCTTT.

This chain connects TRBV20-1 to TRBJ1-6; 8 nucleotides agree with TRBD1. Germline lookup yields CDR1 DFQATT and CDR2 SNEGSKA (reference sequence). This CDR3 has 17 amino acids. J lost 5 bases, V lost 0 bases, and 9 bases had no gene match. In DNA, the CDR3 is TGCAGTGCTAGAGAGGATGCAGGGGGCTATAATAATTCACCCCTCCACTTT. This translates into CSAREDAGGYNNSPLHF.

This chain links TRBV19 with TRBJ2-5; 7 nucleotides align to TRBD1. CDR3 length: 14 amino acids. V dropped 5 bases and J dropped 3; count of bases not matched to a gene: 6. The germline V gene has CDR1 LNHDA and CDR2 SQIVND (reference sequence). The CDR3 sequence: CASSGDRREETQYF. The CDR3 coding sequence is TGTGCCAGTAGTGGGGACAGACGGGAAGAGACCCAGTACTTC.

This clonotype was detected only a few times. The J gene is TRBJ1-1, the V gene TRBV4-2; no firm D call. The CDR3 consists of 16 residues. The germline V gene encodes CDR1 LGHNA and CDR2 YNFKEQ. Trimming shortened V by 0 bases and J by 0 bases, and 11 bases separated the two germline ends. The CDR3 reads CASSQDLGGMNTEAFF. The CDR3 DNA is TGTGCCAGCAGCCAAGATCTTGGAGGAATGAACACTGAAGCTTTCTTT.

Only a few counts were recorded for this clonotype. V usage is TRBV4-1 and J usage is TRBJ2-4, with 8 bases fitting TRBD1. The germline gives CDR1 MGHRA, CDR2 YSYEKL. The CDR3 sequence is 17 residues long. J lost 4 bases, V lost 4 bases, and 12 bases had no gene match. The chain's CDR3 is CASSPGPATGGKNIQYF. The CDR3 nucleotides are TGCGCCAGCAGCCCGGGCCCGGCTACAGGGGGGAAAAACATTCAGTACTTC.

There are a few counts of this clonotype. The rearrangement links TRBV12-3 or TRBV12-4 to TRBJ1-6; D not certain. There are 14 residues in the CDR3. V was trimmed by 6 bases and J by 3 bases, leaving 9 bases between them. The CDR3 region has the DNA TGTGCCAGCAGGACCGGGAACTATAATTCACCCCTCCACTTT. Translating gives CASRTGNYNSPLHF.

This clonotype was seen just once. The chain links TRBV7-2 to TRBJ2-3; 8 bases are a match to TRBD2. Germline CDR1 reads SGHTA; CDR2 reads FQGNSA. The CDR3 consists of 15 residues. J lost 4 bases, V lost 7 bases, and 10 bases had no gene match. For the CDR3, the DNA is TGTGCCAGCACCACCCCGGGGGGGTGGCCAGATACGCAGTATTTT. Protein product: CASTTPGGWPDTQYF.

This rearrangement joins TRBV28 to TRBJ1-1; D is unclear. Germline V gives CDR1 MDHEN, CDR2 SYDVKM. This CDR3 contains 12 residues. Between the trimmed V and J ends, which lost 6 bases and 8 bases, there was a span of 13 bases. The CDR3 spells CASSHGSREAFF. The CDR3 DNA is TGTGCCAGCAGCCATGGGAGCAGAGAAGCTTTCTTT.

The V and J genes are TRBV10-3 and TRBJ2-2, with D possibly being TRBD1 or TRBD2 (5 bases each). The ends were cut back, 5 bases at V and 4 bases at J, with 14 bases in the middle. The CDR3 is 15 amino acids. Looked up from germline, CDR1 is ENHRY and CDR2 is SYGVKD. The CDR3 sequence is CAISLGTVSTGELFF. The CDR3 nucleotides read TGTGCCATCAGTTTGGGGACCGTGAGCACCGGGGAGCTGTTTTTT.

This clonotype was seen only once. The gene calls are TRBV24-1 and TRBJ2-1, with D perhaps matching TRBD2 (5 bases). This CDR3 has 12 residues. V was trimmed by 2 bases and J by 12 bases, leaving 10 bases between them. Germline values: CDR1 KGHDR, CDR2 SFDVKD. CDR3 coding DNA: TGTGCCACCAGTGATTACACCCGGGGGCAGTTCTTC. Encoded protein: CATSDYTRGQFF.

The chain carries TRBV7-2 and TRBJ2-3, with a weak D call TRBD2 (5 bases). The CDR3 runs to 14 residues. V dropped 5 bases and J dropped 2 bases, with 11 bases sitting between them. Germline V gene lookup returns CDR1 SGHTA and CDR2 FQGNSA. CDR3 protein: CASSPSTNTDTQYF. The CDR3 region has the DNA TGTGCCAGCAGCCCCTCGACTAACACAGATACGCAGTATTTT. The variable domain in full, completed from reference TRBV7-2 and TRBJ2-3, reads GAGVSQSPSNKVTEKGKDVELRCDPISGHTALYWYRQSLGQGLEFLIYFQGNSAPDKSGLPSDRFSAERTGGSVSTLTIQRTQQEDSAVYLCASSPSTNTDTQYFGPGTRLTVL.